The subject of this entry is one T cell receptor beta chain. The CDR3 is 14 residues long. The V and J ends lost 8 bases and 6 bases, in that order; junction bases with no gene match: 10. Germline V lookup: CDR1 LNHDA, CDR2 SQIVND (reference sequence). The study assigned cohorts using participant-reported clinical history. Two consecutive negative NP/OP PCR tests, clearance, or resolved symptoms defined Cohort 3 recovery. These data belong to a study of blood T cell repertoires in COVID-19. Methods used by the authors: Reference gene primers were amplified, and this amplification served to estimate nucleated cell counts. Generated by immunoSEQ multiplex PCR, the TCRdb table keeps only in-frame clones and is missing some. V, J and clone size derive from that table, while D and trimming were established from the DNA sequence. The table includes more than 60,000 clones, about 88% detected once.

Sequenced material: PBMCs or T cells enriched from blood (not recorded which). This chain uses TRBV19 with TRBJ2-1, with 7 bases matching TRBD1. The sequence derives from a woman between 40 and 50 years old who had recovered from COVID-19. The CDR3 DNA is TGTGCCAGTTCCTATCCGGGACAGCGCAATGAGCAGTTCTTC. As protein: CASSYPGQRNEQFF.